The rows below give T cell receptor beta chains drawn from one sample of a study of T cell changes during pregnancy in multiple sclerosis. Libraries were prepared by immunoSEQ multiplex PCR; TCRdb keeps only in-frame clonotypes and omits some of them. The data contain fewer than 70,000 clones, around 94% of them singletons. The material was CD8+ T cells from peripheral blood mononuclear cells, obtained in the third trimester of pregnancy. All receptors come from a female donor with multiple sclerosis, enrolled in a pregnancy study. Both conserved end residues are part of each CDR3. D genes are given only for firm matches. Clone size is given for some rows only: seen once, a few or many times, or a class if the clone is expanded.

D gene	clone size	J gene	V gene	CDR3 protein	CDR3 DNA
TRBD1	.	TRBJ2-5	TRBV7-8	CASSLGEVGTEQETQYF	TGTGCCAGCAGCTTAGGAGAAGTAGGGACAGAGCAAGAGACCCAGTACTTC
.	.	TRBJ2-7	TRBV5-1	CASSLVRGSEQYF	TGCGCCAGCAGCTTGGTAAGGGGATCGGAGCAGTACTTC
TRBD1	.	TRBJ1-2	TRBV5-4	CASSPGQGMGHGYTF	TGTGCCAGCAGCCCGGGACAGGGCATGGGTCATGGCTACACCTTC
TRBD1	.	TRBJ1-1	TRBV11-2	CASKTGSRTEAFF	TGTGCCTCTAAGACAGGGAGCAGAACTGAAGCTTTCTTT
.	.	TRBJ1-4	TRBV30	CACLWGGSEKLFF	TGTGCCTGCCTCTGGGGGGGCAGTGAAAAACTGTTTTTT
.	.	TRBJ2-3	TRBV9	CASSVGGRPDTQYF	TGTGCCAGCAGCGTAGGGGGGAGGCCAGATACGCAGTATTTT
.	.	TRBJ1-5	TRBV2	CASSEGSALDQPQHF	TGTGCCAGCAGTGAGGGGAGCGCTTTGGATCAGCCCCAGCATTTT
TRBD1	.	TRBJ1-2	TRBV7-9	CASSLGTGFGYTF	TGTGCCAGCAGCTTGGGGACAGGGTTTGGCTACACCTTC
TRBD2	.	TRBJ2-2	TRBV4-1	CASSSRLAQRTGELFF	TGCGCCAGCAGCTCCAGACTAGCCCAACGAACCGGGGAGCTGTTTTTT
.	.	TRBJ2-5	TRBV27	CASSLRGETQYF	TGTGCCAGCAGTTTACGGGGGGAGACCCAGTACTTC
TRBD2	.	TRBJ2-1	TRBV6-1	CASSETILAGGSSYNEQFF	TGTGCCAGCAGTGAAACTATCCTGGCGGGAGGGTCTTCCTACAATGAGCAGTTCTTC
TRBD1	.	TRBJ2-7	TRBV27	CASSPTGGIGEQYF	TGTGCCAGCAGCCCAACAGGGGGCATCGGGGAGCAGTACTTC
.	.	TRBJ2-1	TRBV5-1	CASSLFGLRDLSWTEDSYNEQFF	TGCGCCAGCAGCCTTTTTGGCCTGAGAGACCTAAGTTGGACGGAGGATTCCTACAATGAGCAGTTCTTC
.	.	TRBJ2-2	TRBV5-4	CASSLGPGELFF	TGTGCCAGCAGCCTGGGGCCCGGGGAGCTGTTTTTT
TRBD2	once	TRBJ2-7	TRBV7-9	CASSFLFTSGSDEQYF	TGTGCCAGCAGCTTCCTCTTTACTAGCGGATCTGACGAGCAGTACTTC
.	.	TRBJ1-1	TRBV7-8	CASSLGGELEAFF	TGTGCCAGCAGCTTAGGAGGAGAGCTTGAAGCTTTCTTT
.	.	TRBJ2-1	TRBV7-9	CASSLVLSEQFF	TGTGCCAGCAGCTTAGTTTTGAGTGAGCAGTTCTTC
TRBD2	once	TRBJ2-2	TRBV4-1	CASSQDRGAGELFF	TGCGCCAGCAGCCAAGATCGGGGGGCCGGGGAGCTGTTTTTT
TRBD1	.	TRBJ2-2	TRBV4-3	CASSLTWDRWPGELFF	TGCGCCAGCAGCCTCACCTGGGACAGGTGGCCCGGGGAGCTGTTTTTT
.	.	TRBJ2-1	TRBV6-5	CASSTDIEPYNEQFF	TGTGCCAGCAGCACAGACATCGAACCCTACAATGAGCAGTTCTTC
.	.	TRBJ2-7	TRBV6-1	CASSEERTDYEQYF	TGTGCCAGCAGTGAAGAAAGGACAGACTACGAGCAGTACTTC
.	.	TRBJ2-7	TRBV18	CASSPTRGSEGSYEQYF	TGTGCCAGCTCACCAACAAGGGGGTCTGAAGGATCCTACGAGCAGTACTTC
.	.	TRBJ1-1	TRBV28	CASSLTGNTEAFF	TGTGCCAGCAGTTTAACCGGGAACACTGAAGCTTTCTTT
TRBD2	.	TRBJ2-4	TRBV29-1	CSALSGGGVNIQYF	TGCAGCGCCCTGAGCGGGGGTGGGGTAAACATTCAGTACTTC
.	once	TRBJ1-3	TRBV30	CAWSVLRQGFGNTIYF	TGTGCCTGGAGTGTACTAAGGCAGGGGTTTGGAAACACCATATATTTT
.	.	TRBJ1-2	TRBV27	CASSSGFYGYTF	TGTGCCAGCAGTTCAGGATTCTACGGCTACACCTTC
.	.	TRBJ2-5	TRBV27	CASAEWVQETQYF	TGTGCCAGCGCGGAGTGGGTCCAAGAGACCCAGTACTTC
TRBD2	.	TRBJ2-7	TRBV13	CASSRPTSGSYEQYF	TGTGCCAGCAGTCGACCGACTAGCGGGTCCTACGAGCAGTACTTC
TRBD1	.	TRBJ1-1	TRBV15	CATSRPRDSGAEAFF	TGTGCCACCAGCAGACCCCGGGACAGCGGCGCTGAAGCTTTCTTT
.	.	TRBJ1-6	TRBV6-1	CASSGGAYNSPLHF	TGTGCCAGCAGTGGGGGGGCCTATAATTCACCCCTCCACTTT
TRBD2	.	TRBJ2-2	TRBV7-4	CASSPGGVQNTGELFF	TGTGCCAGCAGCCCGGGGGGGGTCCAGAACACCGGGGAGCTGTTTTTT
TRBD2	.	TRBJ2-1	TRBV30	CASPGLAGGEEQFF	TGTGCCTCGCCGGGACTAGCGGGTGGAGAGGAGCAGTTCTTC
.	.	TRBJ1-4	TRBV9	CASSVAGKPNEKLFF	TGTGCCAGCAGCGTAGCGGGGAAACCTAATGAAAAACTGTTTTTT
TRBD1	.	TRBJ1-1	TRBV10-1	CASSESTGGNTEAFF	TGCGCCAGCAGTGAGTCGACAGGGGGCAACACTGAAGCTTTCTTT
TRBD1	.	TRBJ1-2	TRBV6-1	CASSARQGAIYGYTF	TGTGCCAGCAGTGCACGACAGGGGGCGATCTATGGCTACACCTTC
.	.	TRBJ2-3	TRBV27	CASSTQGVSTDTQYF	TGTGCCAGCAGTACACAGGGAGTATCCACAGATACGCAGTATTTT
.	.	TRBJ1-1	TRBV9	CASSVGVETEAFF	TGTGCCAGCAGCGTAGGTGTAGAAACTGAAGCTTTCTTT
.	.	TRBJ2-1	TRBV28	CASNPLGGQTDEQFF	TGTGCCAGCAACCCCCTGGGGGGACAGACGGATGAGCAGTTCTTC
.	.	TRBJ2-2	TRBV5-1	CASSHVGLTGELFF	TGCGCCAGCAGCCACGTCGGTTTGACCGGGGAGCTGTTTTTT
TRBD2	.	TRBJ2-1	TRBV11-2	CASSLDSGLGDPYNEQFF	TGTGCCAGCAGCTTAGATAGCGGGCTCGGGGACCCATACAATGAGCAGTTCTTC
.	.	TRBJ1-1	TRBV15	CATSRDESGNTEAFF	TGTGCCACCAGCAGAGATGAGTCGGGGAACACTGAAGCTTTCTTT
.	.	TRBJ1-1	TRBV7-9	CASSLEGDRIKAEAFF	TGTGCCAGCAGCTTAGAGGGAGACAGGATTAAGGCTGAAGCTTTCTTT
TRBD2	.	TRBJ2-5	TRBV2	CATLGGKRGPQETQYF	TGTGCAACCCTGGGGGGTAAGCGGGGGCCGCAAGAGACCCAGTACTTC
.	once	TRBJ2-1	TRBV7-6	CASSFSSAGYYNEQFF	TGTGCCAGCAGCTTCTCTAGCGCGGGGTACTACAATGAGCAGTTCTTC
.	.	TRBJ1-5	TRBV6-5	CASSLGSGWPQHF	TGTGCCAGCAGCTTGGGCTCCGGATGGCCCCAGCATTTT
.	.	TRBJ2-7	TRBV27	CASSLTPNSNYEQYF	TGTGCCAGCAGCTTAACCCCAAACAGTAACTACGAGCAGTACTTC
.	.	TRBJ2-1	TRBV7-9	CASSRTNEQFF	TGTGCCAGCAGCCGGACTAATGAGCAGTTCTTC
TRBD1	.	TRBJ2-2	TRBV29-1	CSVDLRGTDHYTGELFF	TGCAGCGTTGATCTCAGGGGGACCGACCACTACACCGGGGAGCTGTTTTTT
TRBD1	.	TRBJ2-1	TRBV5-1	CASSLYGTGGFAEQFF	TGCGCCAGCAGCTTGTACGGGACAGGGGGTTTCGCTGAGCAGTTCTTC
.	.	TRBJ2-5	TRBV6-5	CASTSGGLQETQYF	TGTGCCAGCACCTCAGGGGGGCTTCAAGAGACCCAGTACTTC